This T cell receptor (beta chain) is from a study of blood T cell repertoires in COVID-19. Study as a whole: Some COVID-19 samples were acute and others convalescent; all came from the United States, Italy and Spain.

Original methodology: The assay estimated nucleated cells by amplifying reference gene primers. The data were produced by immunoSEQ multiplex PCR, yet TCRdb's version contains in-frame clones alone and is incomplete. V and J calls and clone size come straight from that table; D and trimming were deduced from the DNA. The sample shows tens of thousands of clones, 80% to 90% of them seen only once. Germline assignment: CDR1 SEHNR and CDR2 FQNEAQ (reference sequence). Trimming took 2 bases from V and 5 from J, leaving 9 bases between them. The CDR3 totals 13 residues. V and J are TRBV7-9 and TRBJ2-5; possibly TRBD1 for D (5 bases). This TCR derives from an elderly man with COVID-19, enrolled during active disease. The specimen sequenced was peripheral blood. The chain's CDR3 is CASSLPGMETQYF. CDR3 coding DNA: TGTGCCAGCAGCTTACCAGGGATGGAGACCCAGTACTTC.